This T cell receptor (beta chain) was sequenced for a study of shared clonotypes between healthy human individuals. The assay was run at deep level. Sequenced by immunoSEQ multiplex PCR; TCRdb stores in-frame clones only, minus some. Of over a million clones listed, roughly 96% are singletons. Study-wide findings and caveats: Memory subsets generally showed smaller estimated richness than naive subsets did. Represented genetic and exposure-history diversity was restricted by having few donors.

About this clone: What it binds is not known.

The CDR3 consists of 15 residues. Trimming took 0 bases from V and 3 from J; bases not matched to a gene: 5. The germline V gene has CDR1 KGHSY and CDR2 FQNENV. A CD45RA+ naive subset and a CD45RA-negative memory subset were split from CD4+ cells. The genes are TRBV16 and TRBJ2-7; 7 bases match TRBD1. The source is a man younger than 45 in good health. The sample was naive CD4+ T cells sorted from blood. Documented subset: CD45RA+ positively selected. The CDR3 DNA is TGTGCCAGCAGCCAATCAAAGGACAGGAGCTACGAGCAGTACTTC. It translates to CASSQSKDRSYEQYF.